The entry that follows covers one T cell receptor (beta chain) sequence. This record comes from a study of blood T cell repertoires in COVID-19. Across the whole study: Both acute and convalescent COVID-19 samples were obtained from the United States, Italy and Spain.

In germline, CDR1 is SGHDN, CDR2 FVKESK. Trimming shortened V by 1 base and J by 8 bases, and 23 bases separated the two germline ends. The CDR3 runs to 17 residues. Original data processing: Nucleated cell counts were estimated from reference gene primer amplification. Measured with immunoSEQ multiplex PCR; TCRdb has only the in-frame clones, and not every one. The V and J calls and clone size come from that table; D and trimming were worked out from the DNA. The profile shows a few hundred thousand clones, around 90% of them singletons. The V gene is TRBV14, the J gene TRBJ1-2; D gene unclear. Material: peripheral blood. This clonotype was obtained from a man between 18 and 35 years old with active or convalescent COVID-19. DNA for the CDR3: TGTGCCAGCAGCCAAGGCGGGATCCCTATTCCGCTTGGCGGCTACACCTTC. This translates into CASSQGGIPIPLGGYTF.